These 14 T cell receptor beta chains came from one sample sequenced in a study of tissue T cells after allogeneic stem cell transplantation. Assay: immunoSEQ multiplex PCR; the TCRdb copy retains only in-frame clones and omits some. The data hold 42,000 or so clones, with 80% to 95% observed a single time. Material: blood, obtained before transplantation. These receptors all stem from a woman aged 35 to 69 who later had graft-versus-host disease after an allogeneic stem cell transplant.

The V and J genes are TRBV10-3 and TRBJ1-6; TRBD1 might be the D (6 bases). In germline, CDR1 is ENHRY, CDR2 SYGVKD. The V gene lost 6 bases and the J gene lost 4 bases, with 28 bases spanning the gap. The CDR3 covers 20 residues. The CDR3 region has the DNA TGTGCCATCAGCCCCCGGGGGGGCTTAGGACTTACTTTATATAATTCACCCCTCCACTTT. Its translation is CAISPRGGLGLTLYNSPLHF.

The chain uses TRBV30 and TRBJ2-5, with TRBD2 identical over 9 bases. This CDR3 spans 17 amino acids. With 0 bases clipped from V and 0 bases from J, the junction kept 8 bases outside the gene matches. CDR1 GTSNPN and CDR2 SVGIG come from the germline V gene (reference sequence). CDR3 residues: CAWSVIWGGRDQETQYF. CDR3 in DNA: TGTGCCTGGAGTGTAATTTGGGGCGGGAGGGACCAAGAGACCCAGTACTTC.

J is TRBJ2-7 and V is TRBV10-1; D remains ambiguous. Per germline, CDR1 WNHNN and CDR2 SYGVQD (reference sequence). The CDR3 sequence is 12 residues long. Trimming shortened V by 2 bases and J by 4 bases, and 6 bases separated the two germline ends. The DNA of the CDR3 is TGCGCCAGCAGTGAGGGCCCGTACGAGCAGTACTTC. This translates into CASSEGPYEQYF.

The chain links TRBV10-2 to TRBJ2-5; 8 positions agree with TRBD1. The J segment lost 5 bases and the V segment lost 5 bases, leaving 7 bases of the junction unmatched. This CDR3 is 14 amino acids long. The V gene's germline CDR1 is WSHSY and CDR2 SAAADI. The CDR3 sequence: CASSQARGRETQYF. The CDR3 region has the DNA TGCGCCAGCAGTCAAGCCAGGGGGCGGGAGACCCAGTACTTC.

The chain is built from TRBV18 and TRBJ1-1, with 7 bases lining up with TRBD1. The CDR3 covers 15 residues. Germline CDR1 reads KGHSH; CDR2 reads LQKENI. With V trimmed by 5 bases and J by 1 base, 7 bases remained unmatched. The CDR3 DNA sequence: TGTGCCAGCTCAAACAGGGGCGTGGAGAACACTGAAGCTTTCTTT. It encodes CASSNRGVENTEAFF.

This chain links TRBV27 with TRBJ1-4; D ambiguous. The CDR3 length is 14 residues. The V gene's germline CDR1 is MNHEY and CDR2 SMNVEV (reference sequence). The ends were cut back, 7 bases at V and 4 bases at J, with 13 bases in the middle. For the CDR3, the DNA is TGTGCCAGCAAGTCCGGGCAGTTTAATGAAAAACTGTTTTTT. It codes for CASKSGQFNEKLFF.

The chain is built from TRBV27 and TRBJ2-7; unclear D gene. This CDR3 spans 13 amino acids. The germline CDR1 and CDR2 sequences are MNHEY and SMNVEV (reference sequence). The V end was cut by 3 bases, the J end by 7 bases, with 13 bases between. CDR3 protein: CASSFTTTEEQYF. The CDR3 DNA is TGTGCCAGCAGTTTCACTACCACAGAAGAGCAGTACTTC.

The CDR3: CASSPRDRDPSSNEQFF. CDR3 nucleotides: TGTGCCAGCTCACCGCGGGACAGGGACCCTTCAAGCAATGAGCAGTTCTTC. The genes are TRBV18 and TRBJ2-1, with TRBD1 matching 9 bases. The CDR3 contains 17 residues. From germline, CDR1 is KGHSH and CDR2 LQKENI. Trimming cost V 3 bases and J 6 bases; bases outside gene matches: 12.

V gene TRBV30 combines with J gene TRBJ2-2; D not certain. The V gene's germline CDR1 is GTSNPN and CDR2 SVGIG (reference sequence). V lost 0 bases to trimming and J lost 5 bases, with 16 bases between them. The CDR3 has 16 amino acids. CDR3 DNA: TGTGCCTGGAGTGTAGGTTACAGAACTGGAACCGGGGAGCTGTTTTTT. It specifies CAWSVGYRTGTGELFF.

This clone was seen once. The chain combines TRBV7-2 with TRBJ1-5, with a weak D call TRBD1 (5 bases). Per germline, CDR1 SGHTA and CDR2 FQGNSA. The CDR3 is 15 amino acids. V was trimmed by 3 bases and J by 4 bases, leaving 13 bases between them. The CDR3 DNA reads as TGTGCCAGCAGCTTTTCTGACAGCATGAATCAGCCCCAGCATTTT. Protein: CASSFSDSMNQPQHF.

J is TRBJ2-3 and V is TRBV5-6; weak D call: TRBD2 (5 bases). Germline loops: CDR1 SGHDT, CDR2 YYEEEE. The CDR3 sequence is 15 residues long. With 4 bases removed from V and 6 bases from J, the gap between germline ends came to 18 bases. The CDR3 reads CASSPLSGVRDTQYF. The CDR3 DNA reads TGTGCCAGCAGCCCATTGTCCGGGGTGAGGGATACGCAGTATTTT. Full variable domain (outside the CDR3, taken from reference TRBV5-6 and TRBJ2-3): DAGVTQSPTHLIKTRGQQVTLRCSPKSGHDTVSWYQQALGQGPQFIFQYYEEEERQRGNFPDRFSGHQFPNYSSELNVNALLLGDSALYLCASSPLSGVRDTQYFGPGTRLTVL.

The chain recombines TRBV28 with TRBJ1-5, with 9 bases matching TRBD1. The CDR3 extends over 14 amino acids. Looked up from germline, CDR1 is MDHEN and CDR2 is SYDVKM. Germline trimming cut 11 bases from V and 7 bases from J; bases unmatched to any gene: 12. The CDR3 DNA reads TGTGCCGTTACGGAGGGACAGGGTTACCAGCCCCAGCATTTT. As protein: CAVTEGQGYQPQHF.

The V call is TRBV27, the J call TRBJ2-3; TRBD2 matches at 10 bases. V gave up 4 bases and J gave up 3 bases; unmatched junction bases: 7. CDR1 and CDR2 from the germline V gene are MNHEY and SMNVEV (reference sequence). This CDR3 has 16 residues. The chain's CDR3 is CASSSRLAGNTDTQYF. CDR3 coding DNA: TGTGCCAGCAGTTCCCGACTAGCGGGTAATACAGATACGCAGTATTTT.

The chain has TRBV6-2 or TRBV6-3 and TRBJ2-1, with 12 bases fitting TRBD1. Looked up from germline, CDR1 is MNHEY and CDR2 is SVGEGT. This CDR3 has 17 amino acids. Trimming cost V 6 bases and J 9 bases; bases outside gene matches: 15. The CDR3 loop reads CASSPIRDRGLGGEQFF. The CDR3 nucleotides are TGTGCCAGCAGCCCTATACGGGACAGGGGGCTGGGGGGTGAGCAGTTCTTC.